Sequencing of this T cell receptor beta chain was carried out in a study of cytomegalovirus exposure and HLA in healthy donors. Findings and caveats of the study: The availability of immune exposure information extended only to CMV serostatus. Highly shared sequence variants in one cluster were likely a sequencing artifact.

The CDR3 totals 15 residues. The V and J ends lost 6 bases and 4 bases respectively, with 16 bases between them. Germline loops: CDR1 MGHDK, CDR2 SYGVNS. This PCR relied on a set of 60 Vbeta primers and 13 Jbeta primers. The table came from immunoSEQ multiplex PCR; TCRdb's copy has only in-frame clones and leaves some out. The data contain tens of thousands of clones, roughly four fifths of them singletons. Note on this clone: Its antigen is not known.

This receptor was obtained from a human donor in good health. This chain links TRBV25-1 with TRBJ2-1; possible D gene TRBD2, 6 bases. Material: PBMCs. CDR3: CASSPGLNVYNEQFF. The CDR3 bases are TGTGCCAGCAGCCCGGGACTTAACGTATACAATGAGCAGTTCTTC.